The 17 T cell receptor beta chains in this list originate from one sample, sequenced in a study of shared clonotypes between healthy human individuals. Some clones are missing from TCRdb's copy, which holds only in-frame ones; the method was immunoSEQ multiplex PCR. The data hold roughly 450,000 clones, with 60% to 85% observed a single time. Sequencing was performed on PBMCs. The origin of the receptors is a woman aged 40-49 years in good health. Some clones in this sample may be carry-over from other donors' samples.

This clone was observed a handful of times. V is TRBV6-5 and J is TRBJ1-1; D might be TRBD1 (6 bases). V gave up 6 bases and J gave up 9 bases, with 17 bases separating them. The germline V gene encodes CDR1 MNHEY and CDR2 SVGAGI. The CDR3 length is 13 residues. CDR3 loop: CASRGSGGRKAFF. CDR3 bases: TGTGCCAGCAGGGGTTCGGGGGGGCGCAAAGCTTTCTTT.

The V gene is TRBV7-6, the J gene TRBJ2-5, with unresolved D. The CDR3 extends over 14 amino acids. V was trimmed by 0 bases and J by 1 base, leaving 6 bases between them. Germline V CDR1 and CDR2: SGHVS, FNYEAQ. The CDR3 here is CASSLAGVQETQYF. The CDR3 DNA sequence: TGTGCCAGCAGCTTAGCAGGAGTCCAAGAGACCCAGTACTTC.

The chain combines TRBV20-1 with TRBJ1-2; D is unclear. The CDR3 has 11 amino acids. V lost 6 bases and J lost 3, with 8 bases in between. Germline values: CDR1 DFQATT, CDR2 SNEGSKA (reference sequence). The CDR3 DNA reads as TGCAGTGCCACCCCCTACTATGGCTACACCTTC. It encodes CSATPYYGYTF.

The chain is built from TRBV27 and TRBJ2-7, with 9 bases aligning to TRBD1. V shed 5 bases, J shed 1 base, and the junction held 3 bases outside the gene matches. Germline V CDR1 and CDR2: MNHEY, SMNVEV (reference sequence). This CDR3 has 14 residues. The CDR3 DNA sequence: TGTGCCAGCAGTGCCGGGACAGGGTCCTACGAGCAGTACTTC. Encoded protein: CASSAGTGSYEQYF.

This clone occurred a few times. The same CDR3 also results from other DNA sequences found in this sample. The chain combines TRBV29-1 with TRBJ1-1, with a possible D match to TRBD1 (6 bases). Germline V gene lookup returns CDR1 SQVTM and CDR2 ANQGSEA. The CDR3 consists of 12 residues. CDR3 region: CSADRLNTEAFF. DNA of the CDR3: TGCAGTGCGGACAGACTGAACACTGAAGCTTTCTTT. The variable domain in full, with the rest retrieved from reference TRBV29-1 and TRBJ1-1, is SAVISQKPSRDICQRGTSLTIQCQVDSQVTMMFWYRQQPGQSLTLIATANQGSEATYESGFVIDKFPISRPNLTFSTLTVSNMSPEDSSIYLCSADRLNTEAFFGQGTRLTVV.

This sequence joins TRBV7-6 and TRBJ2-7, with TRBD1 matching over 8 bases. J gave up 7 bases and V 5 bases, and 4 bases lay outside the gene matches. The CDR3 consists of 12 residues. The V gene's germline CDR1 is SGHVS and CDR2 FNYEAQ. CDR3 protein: CASSAHRGEQYF. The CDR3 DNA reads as TGTGCCAGCAGCGCGCACAGGGGGGAGCAGTACTTC.

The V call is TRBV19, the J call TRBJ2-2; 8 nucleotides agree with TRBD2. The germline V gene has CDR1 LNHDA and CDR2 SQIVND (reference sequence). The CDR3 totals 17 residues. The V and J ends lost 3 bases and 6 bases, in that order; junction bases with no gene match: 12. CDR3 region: CASSIPPLAGYPGELFF. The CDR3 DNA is TGTGCCAGTAGTATCCCCCCCCTAGCGGGTTATCCCGGGGAGCTGTTTTTT.

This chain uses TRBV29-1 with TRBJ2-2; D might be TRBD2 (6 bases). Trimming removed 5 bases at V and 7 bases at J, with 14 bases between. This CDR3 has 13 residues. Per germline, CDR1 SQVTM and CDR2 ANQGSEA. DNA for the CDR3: TGCAGCGTTTTGATCGGGGGTGGCGGGGAGCTGTTTTTT. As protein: CSVLIGGGGELFF.

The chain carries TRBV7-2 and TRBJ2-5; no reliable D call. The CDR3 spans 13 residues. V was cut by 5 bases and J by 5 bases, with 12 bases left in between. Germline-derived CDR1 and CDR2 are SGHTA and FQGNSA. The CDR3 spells CASSPLAPETQYF. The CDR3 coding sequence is TGTGCCAGCAGCCCTTTGGCCCCCGAGACCCAGTACTTC.

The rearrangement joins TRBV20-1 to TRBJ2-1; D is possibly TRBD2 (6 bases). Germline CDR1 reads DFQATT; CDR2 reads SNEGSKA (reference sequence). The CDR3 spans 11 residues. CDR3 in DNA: TGCCACACGGGACTCCCGGGCGAGCAGTTCTTC. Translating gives CHTGLPGEQFF.

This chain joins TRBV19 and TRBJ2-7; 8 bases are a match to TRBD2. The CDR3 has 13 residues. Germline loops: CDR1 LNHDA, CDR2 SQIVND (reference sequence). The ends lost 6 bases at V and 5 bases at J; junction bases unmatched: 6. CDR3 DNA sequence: TGTGCCAGTAGGTTGCGGGAGGACGACGAGCAGTACTTC. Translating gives CASRLREDDEQYF.

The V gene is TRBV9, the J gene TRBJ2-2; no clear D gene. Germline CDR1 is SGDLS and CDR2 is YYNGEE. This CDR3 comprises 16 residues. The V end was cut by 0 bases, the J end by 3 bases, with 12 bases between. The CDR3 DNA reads TGTGCCAGCAGCGTAGATGGAGCCCGGGACACCGGGGAGCTGTTTTTT. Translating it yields CASSVDGARDTGELFF.

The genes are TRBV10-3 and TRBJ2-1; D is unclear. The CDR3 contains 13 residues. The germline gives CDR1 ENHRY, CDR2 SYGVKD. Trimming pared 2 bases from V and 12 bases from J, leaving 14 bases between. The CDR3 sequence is CAISELEDGLQFF. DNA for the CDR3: TGTGCCATCAGTGAGCTAGAGGACGGGCTGCAGTTCTTC.

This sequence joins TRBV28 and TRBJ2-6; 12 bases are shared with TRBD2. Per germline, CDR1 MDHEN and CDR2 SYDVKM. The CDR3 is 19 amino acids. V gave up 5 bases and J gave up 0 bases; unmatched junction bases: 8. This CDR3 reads CASSPLRLAGVSGANVLTF. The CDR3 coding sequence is TGTGCCAGCAGTCCCCTCCGACTAGCGGGGGTCTCTGGGGCCAACGTCCTGACTTTC.

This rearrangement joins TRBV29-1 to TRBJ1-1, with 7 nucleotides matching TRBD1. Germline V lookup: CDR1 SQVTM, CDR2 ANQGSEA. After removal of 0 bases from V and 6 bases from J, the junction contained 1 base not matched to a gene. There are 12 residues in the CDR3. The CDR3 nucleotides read TGCAGCGTTGAAGATCAGGGGGCTGAAGCTTTCTTT. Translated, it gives CSVEDQGAEAFF.

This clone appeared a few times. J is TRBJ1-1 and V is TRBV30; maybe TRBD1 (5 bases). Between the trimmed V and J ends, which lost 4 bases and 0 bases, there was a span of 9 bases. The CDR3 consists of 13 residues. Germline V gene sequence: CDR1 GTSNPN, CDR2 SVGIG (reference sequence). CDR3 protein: CAWKGRVNTEAFF. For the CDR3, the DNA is TGTGCCTGGAAGGGCAGGGTGAACACTGAAGCTTTCTTT. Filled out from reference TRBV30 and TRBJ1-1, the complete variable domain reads SQTIHQWPATLVQPVGSPLSLECTVEGTSNPNLYWYRQAAGRGLQLLFYSVGIGQISSEVPQNLSASRPQDRQFILSSKKLLLSDSGFYLCAWKGRVNTEAFFGQGTRLTVV.

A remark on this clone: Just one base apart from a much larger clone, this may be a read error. The CDR3: CAWSRNEQFF. CDR3 DNA: TGTGCCTGGAGTAGGAATGAGCAGTTCTTC. The chain couples TRBV30 to TRBJ2-1, with D unresolved. CDR1 GTSNPN and CDR2 SVGIG come from the germline V gene (reference sequence). This CDR3 is 10 amino acids long. V was cut by 2 bases and J by 7 bases, with 3 bases left in between.